This T cell receptor (beta chain) is from a study of blood T cells in healthy people across ages. Total RNA extracted from each sample amounted to at least 5.5 micrograms. Primers used in a second PCR of roughly 7 to 11 cycles were a sample-barcoded 5' primer and a J-beta primer mix. TCRdb analysed the 5' RACE reads with MiXCR anew, one entry per CDR3 protein. The repertoire holds under 1,100,000 distinct CDR3 sequences, with 20% to 25% as singletons. The CDR3 runs 15 residues. V trimming: 8 bases; J trimming: 2 bases; junction bases outside the gene matches: 9. The same specimen was also included in a second study, on T cells of mothers and their children. That paper states: Each child contributed roughly 3.2 million TCR beta CDR3 reads, while each mother contributed over 9.5 million.

The clonotype originates from a girl aged 2-10 years in good health. The V and J genes are TRBV12-3 or TRBV12-4 and TRBJ2-3; TRBD2 aligns across 8 bases. Sample: blood. The CDR3 DNA sequence: TGTGCCAGCGACCCGGGACTAGGAAACACAGATACGCAGTATTTT. Translated, it gives CASDPGLGNTDTQYF.